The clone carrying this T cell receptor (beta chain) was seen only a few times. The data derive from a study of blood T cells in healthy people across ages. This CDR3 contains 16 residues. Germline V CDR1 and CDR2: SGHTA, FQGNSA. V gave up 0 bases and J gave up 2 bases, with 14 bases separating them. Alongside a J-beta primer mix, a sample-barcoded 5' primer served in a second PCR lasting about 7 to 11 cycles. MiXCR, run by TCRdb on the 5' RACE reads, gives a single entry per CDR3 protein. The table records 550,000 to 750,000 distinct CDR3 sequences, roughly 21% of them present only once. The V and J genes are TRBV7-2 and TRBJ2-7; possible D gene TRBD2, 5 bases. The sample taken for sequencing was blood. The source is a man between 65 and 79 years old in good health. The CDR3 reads CASSLARARVAYEQYF. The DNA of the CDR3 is TGTGCCAGCAGCTTAGCGCGGGCTAGGGTGGCCTACGAGCAGTACTTC.